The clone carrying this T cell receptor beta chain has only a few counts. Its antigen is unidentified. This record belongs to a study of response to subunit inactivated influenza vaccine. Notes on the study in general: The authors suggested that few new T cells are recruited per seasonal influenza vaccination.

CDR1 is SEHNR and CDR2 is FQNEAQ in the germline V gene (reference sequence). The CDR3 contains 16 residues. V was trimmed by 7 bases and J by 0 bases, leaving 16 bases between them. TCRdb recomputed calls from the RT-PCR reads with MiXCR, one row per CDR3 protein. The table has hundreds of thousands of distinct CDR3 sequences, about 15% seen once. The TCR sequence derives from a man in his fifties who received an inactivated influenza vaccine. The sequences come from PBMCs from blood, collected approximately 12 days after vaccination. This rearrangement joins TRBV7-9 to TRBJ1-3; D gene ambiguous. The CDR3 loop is CASIHSENDSGNTIYF. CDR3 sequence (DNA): TGTGCCAGCATCCATTCGGAAAATGACTCTGGAAACACCATATATTTT.